The 32 T cell receptor beta chains below come from one sample, sequenced in a study of blood T cell repertoires in COVID-19. Profiling relied on immunoSEQ multiplex PCR, and the TCRdb table lists in-frame clones only, not all of them. Of 200,000 to 300,000 clones listed, nearly 90% are singletons. Specimen: peripheral blood. All receptors come from a man between 18 and 29 years old with active or convalescent COVID-19.

V and J are TRBV6-5 and TRBJ2-1; D gene ambiguous. V lost 2 bases, J lost 7 bases, and 15 bases lay in between. The germline CDR1 and CDR2 sequences are MNHEY and SVGAGI. CDR3 size: 15 residues. This chain's CDR3 is CASSYEQTYWNEQFF. The DNA of the CDR3 is TGTGCCAGCAGTTACGAACAGACCTATTGGAATGAGCAGTTCTTC.

The V call is TRBV2, the J call TRBJ2-1; a possible D gene is TRBD2 (7 bases). The CDR3 runs to 15 residues. With 7 bases removed from V and 6 bases from J, the gap between germline ends came to 19 bases. The germline gives CDR1 SNHLY, CDR2 FYNNEI. Written as DNA, the CDR3 is TGTGCCAGCACGCCGGGACTAAAGGGGGGCAATGAGCAGTTCTTC. Translating it yields CASTPGLKGGNEQFF.

The rearrangement links TRBV30 to TRBJ2-7; TRBD2 matches 11 bases. The CDR3 consists of 16 residues. Unmatched junction bases numbered 5, after V lost 0 bases and J lost 1 base. From germline, CDR1 is GTSNPN and CDR2 SVGIG (reference sequence). For the CDR3, the DNA is TGTGCCTGGAGTGTAATACTAGCGGGGGAGTCCTACGAGCAGTACTTC. Translating it yields CAWSVILAGESYEQYF.

The chain carries TRBV7-3 and TRBJ1-2; a possible D gene is TRBD1 (5 bases). CDR1 is SGHTA and CDR2 is FQGTGA in the germline V gene. The CDR3 has 13 residues. The V end lost 3 bases, the J end lost 2 bases, and 7 bases lay between the germline ends. CDR3 residues: CASSLEGNYGYTF. CDR3 sequence (DNA): TGTGCCAGCAGCTTGGAGGGGAACTATGGCTACACCTTC. The full variable domain, with the rest looked up from reference TRBV7-3 and TRBJ1-2, is GAGVSQTPSNKVTEKGKYVELRCDPISGHTALYWYRQSLGQGPEFLIYFQGTGAADDSGLPNDRFFAVRPEGSVSTLKIQRTERGDSAVYLCASSLEGNYGYTFGSGTRLTVV.

This clone has only one observation. The rearrangement joins TRBV9 to TRBJ2-4, with a weak D call TRBD1 (6 bases). The germline CDR1 and CDR2 sequences are SGDLS and YYNGEE. With 3 bases removed from V and 7 bases from J, the gap between germline ends came to 17 bases. This CDR3 comprises 15 residues. The CDR3 region has the DNA TGTGCCAGCAGCGGAGGGACATCACTTTGGAACATTCAGTACTTC. It codes for CASSGGTSLWNIQYF. The variable domain in full, completed from reference TRBV9 and TRBJ2-4, reads DSGVTQTPKHLITATGQRVTLRCSPRSGDLSVYWYQQSLDQGLQFLIQYYNGEERAKGNILERFSAQQFPDLHSELNLSSLELGDSALYFCASSGGTSLWNIQYFGAGTRLSVL.

V and J are TRBV6-1 and TRBJ1-5; maybe TRBD1 (5 bases). V lost 1 base and J lost 3, with 10 bases in between. The CDR3 sequence is 15 residues long. CDR1 and CDR2 (germline): MNHNS, SASEGT. The CDR3 loop is CASSEGDSYNQPQHF. In nucleotides, the CDR3 is TGTGCCAGCAGTGAAGGCGACAGTTACAATCAGCCCCAGCATTTT.

The rearrangement uses TRBV5-1 and TRBJ2-3; 8 positions match TRBD2. This CDR3 spans 19 amino acids. V lost 3 bases, J lost 0 bases, and 15 bases stayed unmatched. CDR1 SGHRS and CDR2 YFSETQ come from the germline V gene. As DNA, the CDR3 is TGCGCCAGCAGCTACCCCCGAACGGGGCGGGAGGCTAGCACAGATACGCAGTATTTT. Amino acids: CASSYPRTGREASTDTQYF.

This rearrangement joins TRBV28 to TRBJ2-6; 8 nucleotides align to TRBD1. The V gene end was trimmed by 5 bases and the J gene end by 2 bases; junction bases not matched to a gene: 5. Germline CDR1 MDHEN, CDR2 SYDVKM. The CDR3 consists of 16 residues. The chain's CDR3 is CASSGTGGPGANVLTF. In DNA, the CDR3 is TGTGCCAGCAGTGGGACAGGTGGGCCTGGGGCCAACGTCCTGACTTTC.

This chain connects TRBV18 to TRBJ1-2; D unresolved. Per the germline V gene, CDR1 is KGHSH and CDR2 is LQKENI. V lost 4 bases and J lost 4, with 13 bases in between. This CDR3 spans 14 amino acids. The CDR3 loop reads CASSLLTEAYGYTF. The CDR3 bases are TGTGCCAGCTCACTTCTCACAGAAGCCTATGGCTACACCTTC.

V is TRBV30 and J is TRBJ1-2, with D hard to call. This CDR3 is built from 14 residues. Deletions cut 6 bases from V and 4 bases from J, with 18 bases between. Per germline, CDR1 GTSNPN and CDR2 SVGIG (reference sequence). CDR3 nucleotide sequence: TGTGCCTGCGCCCCTGCGCGCACCCTCTATGGCTACACCTTC. It yields the protein CACAPARTLYGYTF.

In DNA, the CDR3 is TGCAGCGTTGCGGTGGTAGACGGGGGAGCTTTCTTT. Amino acid sequence: CSVAVVDGGAFF. This chain uses TRBV29-1 with TRBJ1-1; a possible D gene is TRBD1 (5 bases). The CDR3 covers 12 residues. CDR1 is SQVTM, CDR2 ANQGSEA, per germline. Trimming took off 4 bases at V and 10 bases at J, with 16 bases between the two ends.

The chain carries TRBV2 and TRBJ1-5, with D maybe TRBD1 (5 bases). CDR1 and CDR2 (germline): SNHLY, FYNNEI. This CDR3 comprises 15 residues. The V end was cut by 3 bases, the J end by 6 bases, with 15 bases between. The CDR3 spells CASSDSGISGQPQHF. CDR3 nucleotide sequence: TGTGCCAGCAGTGATTCAGGGATTTCGGGTCAGCCCCAGCATTTT.

The rearrangement uses TRBV7-8 and TRBJ2-2, with a weak D call TRBD1 (5 bases). With 5 bases removed from V and 3 bases from J, the gap between germline ends came to 16 bases. Germline lookup yields CDR1 SGHVS and CDR2 FQNEAQ. The CDR3 totals 16 residues. CDR3 protein: CASSLLSGRDTGELFF. The DNA for the CDR3 is TGTGCCAGCAGCCTTCTGTCAGGGCGAGACACCGGGGAGCTGTTTTTT.

The rearrangement links TRBV2 to TRBJ1-3; D is possibly TRBD1 (5 bases). The CDR3 sequence is 16 residues long. Trimming cost V 1 base and J 0 bases, with 10 bases left between them. CDR1 and CDR2 from the germline V gene are SNHLY and FYNNEI. CDR3 loop: CASSEVGRDSGNTIYF. In DNA form, the CDR3 reads TGTGCCAGCAGTGAAGTGGGCAGGGACTCTGGAAACACCATATATTTT. Full variable domain (remainder filled in from reference TRBV2 and TRBJ1-3): EPEVTQTPSHQVTQMGQEVILRCVPISNHLYFYWYRQILGQKVEFLVSFYNNEISEKSEIFDDQFSVERPDGSNFTLKIRSTKLEDSAMYFCASSEVGRDSGNTIYFGEGSWLTVV.

The rearrangement uses TRBV7-3 and TRBJ1-1, with TRBD1 identical over 9 bases. Germline V gives CDR1 SGHTA, CDR2 FQGTGA. Losses at the gene ends were 4 bases for V and 10 bases for J; bases not matched to a gene: 4. CDR3 length: 12 amino acids. CDR3 in DNA: TGTGCCAGCAGCTCCGGACAGGGGAGAGCTTTCTTT. Protein product: CASSSGQGRAFF.

This sequence joins TRBV18 and TRBJ2-7; 10 nucleotides line up with TRBD1. The CDR3 totals 16 residues. J was trimmed by 2 bases and V by 5 bases; bases with no gene match: 9. Germline loops: CDR1 KGHSH, CDR2 LQKENI. The CDR3 is CASSNTRDRGTYEQYF. CDR3 sequence (DNA): TGTGCCAGCTCAAATACCCGGGACAGGGGTACCTACGAGCAGTACTTC.

V usage is TRBV5-1 and J usage is TRBJ2-7; TRBD2 matches 8 bases. J was trimmed by 5 bases and V by 2 bases; bases with no gene match: 9. The CDR3 totals 15 residues. CDR1 and CDR2 (germline): SGHRS, YFSETQ. The CDR3 DNA reads TGCGCCAGCAGCTTCCTCGGGACTAGTCTAAACGAGCAGTACTTC. Its translation is CASSFLGTSLNEQYF.

The rearrangement links TRBV7-2 to TRBJ1-1; D is perhaps TRBD1 (6 bases). The ends were cut back, 4 bases at V and 3 bases at J, with 15 bases in the middle. The length of the CDR3 is 15 residues. The germline gives CDR1 SGHTA, CDR2 FQGNSA. CDR3 DNA: TGTGCCAGCAGCTCCCTCCGGGGGGGCGACACTGAAGCTTTCTTT. Translating gives CASSSLRGGDTEAFF.

The V gene is TRBV7-9, the J gene TRBJ1-1; 7 nucleotides line up with TRBD1. The V segment lost 5 bases and the J segment 0 bases; nucleotides outside the gene matches: 12. The CDR3 covers 17 residues. Germline loops: CDR1 SEHNR, CDR2 FQNEAQ (reference sequence). Here the CDR3 reads CASSAVPGQTMNTEAFF. The CDR3, as DNA: TGTGCCAGCAGCGCTGTTCCGGGACAGACCATGAACACTGAAGCTTTCTTT.

This chain links TRBV19 with TRBJ1-1; 7 bases fit TRBD1. The CDR3 runs to 15 residues. Germline CDR1 reads LNHDA; CDR2 reads SQIVND (reference sequence). Trimming at V came to 1 base and at J to 2 bases, leaving 4 bases not matched to a gene. The CDR3 loop reads CASSIGGTVNTEAFF. The CDR3 coding sequence is TGTGCCAGTAGTATAGGAGGGACAGTCAACACTGAAGCTTTCTTT.

The rearrangement joins TRBV7-3 to TRBJ2-5; the D gene is possibly TRBD1 (6 bases). The CDR3 covers 14 residues. Germline V gene sequence: CDR1 SGHTA, CDR2 FQGTGA. Trimming removed 1 base from V and 1 base from J, with 7 bases in between. The chain's CDR3 is CASSLRGPQETQYF. For the CDR3, the DNA is TGTGCCAGCAGCTTAAGGGGGCCCCAAGAGACCCAGTACTTC.

J is TRBJ2-7 and V is TRBV20-1; D gene unclear. Germline V gene sequence: CDR1 DFQATT, CDR2 SNEGSKA (reference sequence). The CDR3 loop spans 11 amino acids. Trimming left V 0 bases short and J 6 bases short, with 6 bases between. The chain's CDR3 is CSARDLREQYF. Written as DNA, the CDR3 is TGCAGTGCTAGAGATCTCCGCGAGCAGTACTTC.

The chain links TRBV15 to TRBJ1-2; maybe TRBD1 (5 bases). The CDR3 runs to 12 residues. Germline lookup yields CDR1 LNHNV and CDR2 YYDKDF (reference sequence). V shed 5 bases and J shed 5 bases, with 9 bases lying between them. CDR3 protein: CATSGAGYGYTF. The CDR3, as DNA: TGTGCCACCAGCGGCGCAGGGTATGGCTACACCTTC.

This sequence joins TRBV6-6 and TRBJ1-5; tentatively, D is TRBD1 (5 bases). Between the trimmed V and J ends, which lost 2 bases and 6 bases, there was a span of 14 bases. This CDR3 spans 15 amino acids. The germline V gene encodes CDR1 MNHNY and CDR2 SVGAGI (reference sequence). For the CDR3, the DNA is TGTGCCAGCAGTTACGGGCCAGGGTCAAGTCAGCCCCAGCATTTT. Encoded protein: CASSYGPGSSQPQHF.

The CDR3 nucleotides are TGTGCCAGCAGCGTAGGGCCCGGGGAGCTGTTTTTT. It codes for CASSVGPGELFF. V is TRBV9 and J is TRBJ2-2; D uncertain. CDR3 length: 12 amino acids. Per germline, CDR1 SGDLS and CDR2 YYNGEE. Trimming took off 0 bases at V and 6 bases at J, with 3 bases between the two ends.

This rearrangement joins TRBV9 to TRBJ2-5, with TRBD2 as a possible D gene (5 bases). The germline gives CDR1 SGDLS, CDR2 YYNGEE. V dropped 0 bases and J dropped 9 bases, with 12 bases sitting between them. The CDR3 totals 13 residues. This CDR3 reads CASSVVLAGAQYF. The CDR3, as DNA: TGTGCCAGCAGCGTAGTGCTGGCCGGGGCCCAGTACTTC.

As regards this clone: The sample contains more than one DNA sequence encoding this CDR3. J is TRBJ2-5 and V is TRBV9, with a weak D call TRBD1 (5 bases). CDR3 size: 14 residues. V was pared by 0 bases and J by 4 bases, with 10 bases between. The germline V gene encodes CDR1 SGDLS and CDR2 YYNGEE. The CDR3 region is CASSVEGRVETQYF. CDR3 in DNA: TGTGCCAGCAGCGTAGAGGGCAGGGTAGAGACCCAGTACTTC.

The sample holds a few counts of this clone. The CDR3 protein is CASSLPGTSYEQYF. In DNA, the CDR3 is TGTGCCAGCAGCTTACCCGGGACTAGCTACGAGCAGTACTTC. The chain joins TRBV7-2 to TRBJ2-7; 8 nucleotides line up with TRBD2. Germline V lookup: CDR1 SGHTA, CDR2 FQGNSA. The CDR3 is made up of 14 amino acids. Trimming removed 2 bases from V and 3 bases from J; junction bases left unmatched: 3.

This clone was observed once. The genes are TRBV28 and TRBJ2-1, with 8 bases that match TRBD1. After removal of 4 bases from V and 4 bases from J, the junction contained 6 bases not matched to a gene. CDR3 length: 15 amino acids. Germline V gives CDR1 MDHEN, CDR2 SYDVKM. CDR3 sequence (DNA): TGTGCCAGCAGTTCACAGGGGGTTACTTACAATGAGCAGTTCTTC. It codes for CASSSQGVTYNEQFF. Using reference TRBV28 and TRBJ2-1 for the parts outside the CDR3, the full variable domain is DVKVTQSSRYLVKRTGEKVFLECVQDMDHENMFWYRQDPGLGLRLIYFSYDVKMKEKGDIPEGYSVSREKKERFSLILESASTNQTSMYLCASSSQGVTYNEQFFGPGTRLTVL.

This clone was counted once. The chain links TRBV9 to TRBJ2-1; D remains ambiguous. This CDR3 has 14 residues. In germline, CDR1 is SGDLS, CDR2 YYNGEE. The germline V and J ends were trimmed by 0 bases and 3 bases, with 7 bases remaining between them. This CDR3 is CASSVGEDYNEQFF. DNA for the CDR3: TGTGCCAGCAGCGTAGGTGAGGACTACAATGAGCAGTTCTTC.

Remarks on this clone: The DNA is left out, because the CDR3 cannot be placed on it with certainty; the CDR3 is given as TCRdb lists it. The rearrangement links TRBV27 to TRBJ2-7; the tabulated D call, TRBD1, remains unverified against the DNA. Germline CDR1 MNHEY, CDR2 SMNVEV (reference sequence). The length of the CDR3 is 16 amino acids, counting both ends. CDR3 residues: CASSSSTGVTSYEQYF.

CDR3 amino acids: CASRTGDLYNSPLHF. Written as DNA, the CDR3 is TGTGCCAGCCGGACAGGAGATCTCTATAATTCACCCCTCCACTTT. The V call is TRBV19, the J call TRBJ1-6; 7 nucleotides match TRBD1. Per germline, CDR1 LNHDA and CDR2 SQIVND (reference sequence). V gave up 9 bases and J gave up 3 bases; unmatched junction bases: 8. This CDR3 has 15 amino acids.